The present T cell receptor beta chain was sequenced within a study of T cells in Graves' hyperthyroidism and ophthalmopathy. Study context: Initial diagnosis, before any treatment, was when peripheral blood was collected.

This clonotype was found many times. Antigen specificity is unknown. General study points: A 13 V-J signature model discriminated ophthalmopathy versus stable hyperthyroidism. The majority of expanded thyroid clonotypes above 0.001 also appeared in blood.

Exclusion of a patient resulted from uncontrolled infection, other autoimmune disease, pregnancy or lactation. The CDR3 runs to 13 residues. V was trimmed by 1 base and J by 6 bases, leaving 9 bases between them. The germline V gene encodes CDR1 SGHTA and CDR2 FQGTGA. It was RNA transcripts that yielded the amplified TCR beta CDR3 regions. HTBI primers drove first-round RT-PCR of the TCR CDR3. TCRdb used MiXCR to reprocess the multiplex PCR reads, holding one entry per CDR3 protein. This table has around 620,000 distinct CDR3 sequences, 15% to 20% appearing once. This sequence joins TRBV7-3 and TRBJ1-1; D ambiguous. The clonotype comes from a woman in her twenties or thirties with Graves' hyperthyroidism. Material for sequencing was blood. The CDR3: CASSLRRPSEAFF. The DNA of the CDR3 is TGTGCCAGCAGCTTAAGGAGACCCTCTGAAGCTTTCTTT.